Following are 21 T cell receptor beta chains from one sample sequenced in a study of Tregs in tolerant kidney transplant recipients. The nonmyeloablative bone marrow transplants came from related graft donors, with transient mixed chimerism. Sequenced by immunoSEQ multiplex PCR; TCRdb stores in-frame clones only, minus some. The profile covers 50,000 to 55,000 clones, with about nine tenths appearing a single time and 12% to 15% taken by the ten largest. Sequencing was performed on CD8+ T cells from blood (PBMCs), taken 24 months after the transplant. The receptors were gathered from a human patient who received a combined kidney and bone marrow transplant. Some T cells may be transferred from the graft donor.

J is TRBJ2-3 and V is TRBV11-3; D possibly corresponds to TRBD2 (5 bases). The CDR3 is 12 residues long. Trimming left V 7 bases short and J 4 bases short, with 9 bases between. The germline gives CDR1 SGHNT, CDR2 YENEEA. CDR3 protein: CASTRAADTQYF. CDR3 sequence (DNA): TGTGCCAGCACCCGAGCGGCAGATACGCAGTATTTT.

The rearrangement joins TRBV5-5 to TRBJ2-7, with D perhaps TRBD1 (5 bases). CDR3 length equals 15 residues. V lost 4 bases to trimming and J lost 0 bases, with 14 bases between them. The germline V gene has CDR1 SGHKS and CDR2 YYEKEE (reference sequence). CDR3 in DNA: TGTGCCAGCAGCCAAGAAAGTGGGGCCTCCTACGAGCAGTACTTC. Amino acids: CASSQESGASYEQYF.

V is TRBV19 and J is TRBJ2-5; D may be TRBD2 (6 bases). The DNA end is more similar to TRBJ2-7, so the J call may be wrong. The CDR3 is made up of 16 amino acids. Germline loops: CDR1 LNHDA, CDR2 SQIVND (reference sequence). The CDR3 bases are TGTGCCAGTAGTATACTGTGGGCCGGGAGCTCCTACGAGCAGTACTTC. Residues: CASSILWAGSSYEQYF.

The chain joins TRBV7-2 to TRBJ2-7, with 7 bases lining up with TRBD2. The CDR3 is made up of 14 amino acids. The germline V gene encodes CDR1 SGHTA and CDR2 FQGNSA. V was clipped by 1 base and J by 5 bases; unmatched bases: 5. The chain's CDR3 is CASSLGGSINEQYF. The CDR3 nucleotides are TGTGCCAGCAGCTTAGGCGGGAGTATCAACGAGCAGTACTTC.

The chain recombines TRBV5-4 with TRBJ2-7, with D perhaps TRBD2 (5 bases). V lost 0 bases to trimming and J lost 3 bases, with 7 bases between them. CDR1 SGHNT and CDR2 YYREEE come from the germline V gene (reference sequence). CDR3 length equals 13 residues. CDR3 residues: CASSLAAGYEQYF. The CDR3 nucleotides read TGTGCCAGCAGCTTGGCCGCGGGCTACGAGCAGTACTTC.

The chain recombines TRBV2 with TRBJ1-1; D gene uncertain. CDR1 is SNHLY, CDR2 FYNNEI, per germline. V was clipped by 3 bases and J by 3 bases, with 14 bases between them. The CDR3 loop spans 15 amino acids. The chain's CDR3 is CASSDYRLRDTEAFF. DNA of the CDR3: TGTGCCAGCAGTGACTATCGGCTACGGGACACTGAAGCTTTCTTT.

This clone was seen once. The CDR3, as DNA: TGTGCCAGCAGTTTAGCGGGGGGCTACATTCAGTACTTC. Protein sequence: CASSLAGGYIQYF. This chain links TRBV6-6 with TRBJ2-4; 10 positions match TRBD2. This CDR3 has 13 residues. Unmatched junction bases numbered 2, after V lost 4 bases and J lost 8 bases. Germline loops: CDR1 MNHNY, CDR2 SVGAGI (reference sequence).

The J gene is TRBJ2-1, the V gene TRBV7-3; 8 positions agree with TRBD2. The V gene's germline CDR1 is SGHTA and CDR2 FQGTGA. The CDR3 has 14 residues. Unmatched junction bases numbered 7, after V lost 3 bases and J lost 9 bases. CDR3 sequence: CASSFIGGVGEQFF. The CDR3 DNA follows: TGTGCCAGCAGCTTCATCGGGGGGGTGGGTGAGCAGTTCTTC.

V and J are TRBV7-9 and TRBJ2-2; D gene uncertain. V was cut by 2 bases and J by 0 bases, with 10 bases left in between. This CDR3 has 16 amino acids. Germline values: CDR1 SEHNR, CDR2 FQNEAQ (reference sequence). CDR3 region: CASSLRIGSNTGELFF. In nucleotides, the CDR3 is TGTGCCAGCAGCTTAAGAATCGGTTCGAACACCGGGGAGCTGTTTTTT. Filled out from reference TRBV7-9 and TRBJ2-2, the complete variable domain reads DTGVSQNPRHKITKRGQNVTFRCDPISEHNRLYWYRQTLGQGPEFLTYFQNEAQLEKSRLLSDRFSAERPKGSFSTLEIQRTEQGDSAMYLCASSLRIGSNTGELFFGEGSRLTVL.

The CDR3: CASSMYSVNTEAFF. CDR3 coding DNA: TGTGCCAGTAGTATGTACAGTGTGAACACTGAAGCTTTCTTT. The chain joins TRBV19 to TRBJ1-1, with no clear D. This CDR3 has 14 amino acids. V was clipped by 3 bases and J by 0 bases, with 8 bases between them. CDR1 LNHDA and CDR2 SQIVND come from the germline V gene (reference sequence).

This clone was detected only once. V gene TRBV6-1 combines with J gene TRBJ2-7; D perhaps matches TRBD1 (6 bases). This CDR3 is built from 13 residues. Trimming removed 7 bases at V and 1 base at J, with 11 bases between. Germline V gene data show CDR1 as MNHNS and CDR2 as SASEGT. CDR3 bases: TGTGCCAGCACCAGGGACACTTCCTACGAGCAGTACTTC. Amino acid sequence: CASTRDTSYEQYF.

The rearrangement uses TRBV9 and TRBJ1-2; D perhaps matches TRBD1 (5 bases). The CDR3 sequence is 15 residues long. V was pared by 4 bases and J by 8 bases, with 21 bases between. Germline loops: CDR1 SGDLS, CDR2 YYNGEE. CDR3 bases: TGTGCCAGCAGCACCACATCTGGGGGGGGAGAGGGCTACACCTTC. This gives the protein CASSTTSGGGEGYTF.

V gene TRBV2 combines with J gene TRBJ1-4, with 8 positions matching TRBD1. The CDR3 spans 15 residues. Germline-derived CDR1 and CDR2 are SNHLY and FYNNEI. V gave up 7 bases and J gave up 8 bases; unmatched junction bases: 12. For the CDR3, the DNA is TGTGCCAGCATGTCGCAGACAGGGGAGTGGGAAAAACTGTTTTTT. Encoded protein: CASMSQTGEWEKLFF.

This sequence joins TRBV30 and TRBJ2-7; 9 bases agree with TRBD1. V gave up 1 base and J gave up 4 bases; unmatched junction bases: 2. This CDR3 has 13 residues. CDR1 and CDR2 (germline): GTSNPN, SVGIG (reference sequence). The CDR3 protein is CAWSGTGVYEQYF. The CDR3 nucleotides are TGTGCCTGGAGTGGGACAGGGGTGTACGAGCAGTACTTC.

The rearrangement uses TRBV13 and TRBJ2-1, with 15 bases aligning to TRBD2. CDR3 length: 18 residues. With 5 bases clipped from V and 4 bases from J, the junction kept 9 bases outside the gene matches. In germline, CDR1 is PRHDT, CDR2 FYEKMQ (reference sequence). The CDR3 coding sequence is TGTGCCAGCAGCCCCGGACTAGCGGGAGGGGAGGGATACAATGAGCAGTTCTTC. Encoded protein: CASSPGLAGGEGYNEQFF.

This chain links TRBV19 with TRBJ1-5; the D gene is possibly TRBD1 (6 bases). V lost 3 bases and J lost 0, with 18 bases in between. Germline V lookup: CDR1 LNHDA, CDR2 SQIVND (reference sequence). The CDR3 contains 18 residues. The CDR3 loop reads CASSIRGGRIYSNQPQHF. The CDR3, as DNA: TGTGCCAGTAGTATTAGGGGGGGACGGATTTATAGCAATCAGCCCCAGCATTTT.

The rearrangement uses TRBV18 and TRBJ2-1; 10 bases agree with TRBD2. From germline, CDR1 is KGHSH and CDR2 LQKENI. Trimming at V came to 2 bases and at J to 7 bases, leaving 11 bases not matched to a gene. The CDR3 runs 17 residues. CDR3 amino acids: CASSPSDPAGGRNEQFF. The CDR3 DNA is TGTGCCAGCTCACCATCCGATCCAGCGGGGGGGCGGAATGAGCAGTTCTTC.

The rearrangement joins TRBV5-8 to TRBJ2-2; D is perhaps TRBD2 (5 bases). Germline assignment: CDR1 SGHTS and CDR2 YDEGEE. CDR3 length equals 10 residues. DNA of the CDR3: TGTGTTACTAGGGCCGGGGAGCTGTTTTTT. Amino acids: CVTRAGELFF. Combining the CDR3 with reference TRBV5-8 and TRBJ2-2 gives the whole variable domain EAGVTQSPTHLIKTRGQQATLRCSPISGHTSVYWYQQALGLGLQFLLWYDEGEERNRGNFPPRFSGRQFPNYSSELNVNALELEDSALYLCVTRAGELFFGEGSRLTVL.

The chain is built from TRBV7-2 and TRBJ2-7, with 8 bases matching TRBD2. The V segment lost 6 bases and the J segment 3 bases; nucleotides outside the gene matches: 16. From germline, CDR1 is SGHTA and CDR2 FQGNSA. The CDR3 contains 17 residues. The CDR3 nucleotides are TGTGCCAGCAGTTTGTTCCCTCGGGAGGGCCCATTCTACGAGCAGTACTTC. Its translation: CASSLFPREGPFYEQYF.

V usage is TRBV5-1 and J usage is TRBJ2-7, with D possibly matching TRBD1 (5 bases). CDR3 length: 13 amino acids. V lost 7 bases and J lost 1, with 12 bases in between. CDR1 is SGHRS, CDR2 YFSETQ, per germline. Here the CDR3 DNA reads TGCGCCAGCCGCTGGCAGGGATCCTACGAGCAGTACTTC. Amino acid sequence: CASRWQGSYEQYF.

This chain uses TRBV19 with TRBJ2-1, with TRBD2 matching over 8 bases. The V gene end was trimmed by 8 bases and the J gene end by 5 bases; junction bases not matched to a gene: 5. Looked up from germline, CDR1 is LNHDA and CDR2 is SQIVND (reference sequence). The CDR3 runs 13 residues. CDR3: CASSGLAHNEQFF. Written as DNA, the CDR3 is TGTGCCAGTTCCGGACTAGCCCACAATGAGCAGTTCTTC.